Each of the 22 T cell receptor beta chains below was sequenced from the same sample in a study of CD8+CD57+ T cells in acquired aplastic anemia. Sequenced patients had shown CD8+CD57+ cell expansion by flow cytometry. TCR beta VDJ combinations and CDR3 sequences were profiled from genomic DNA. TCRdb re-analysed the reads in MiXCR, keeping a single row per CDR3 protein. The sample records some 150,000 distinct CDR3 sequences, just over 50% being singletons. The sequencing input was sorted CD4+, CD8+, or CD8+CD57+ T cells (not recorded which) from PBMCs. These TCRs come from a human donor with aplastic anemia.

The rearrangement uses TRBV10-1 and TRBJ2-5; the D is unclear. Germline V gives CDR1 WNHNN, CDR2 SYGVQD (reference sequence). V was clipped by 3 bases and J by 5 bases, with 10 bases between them. The length of the CDR3 is 13 residues. In nucleotides, the CDR3 is TGCGCCAGCAGTGACCTGGGCAGGGAGACCCAGTACTTC. It yields the protein CASSDLGRETQYF.

This clonotype was counted a single time. The CDR3 spells CAWTGGRTDTQYF. The CDR3 DNA sequence: TGCGCCTGGACAGGGGGCCGCACAGATACGCAGTATTTT. The chain carries TRBV5-1 and TRBJ2-3; 11 positions agree with TRBD1. Looked up from germline, CDR1 is SGHRS and CDR2 is YFSETQ. Trimming took 10 bases from V and 1 from J; bases not matched to a gene: 2. The CDR3 covers 13 residues.

The chain is built from TRBV5-4 and TRBJ2-5, with TRBD2 matching over 7 bases. The CDR3 runs to 14 residues. Germline V lookup: CDR1 SGHNT, CDR2 YYREEE (reference sequence). Trimming took 4 bases from V and 5 from J; bases not matched to a gene: 8. The chain's CDR3 is CASSLDTSDETQYF. The CDR3 bases are TGTGCCAGCAGCCTCGATACTAGCGACGAGACCCAGTACTTC.

The rearrangement links TRBV3-1 to TRBJ2-7, with 7 bases identical to TRBD1. V was pared by 6 bases and J by 3 bases, with 11 bases of the junction left unmatched. The germline V gene encodes CDR1 LGHDT and CDR2 YNNKEL (reference sequence). The CDR3 is 15 residues long. The DNA of the CDR3 is TGTGCCAGCAGGCGGGCTGCAGGGGGAAACTACGAGCAGTACTTC. Residues: CASRRAAGGNYEQYF.

Points on this clonotype: This sequence may be a read error, since a much larger clone differs from it by one base. This rearrangement joins TRBV11-1 to TRBJ2-1; 7 nucleotides line up with TRBD1. Germline V gene data show CDR1 as SGHAT and CDR2 as FQDESV (reference sequence). The junction had 9 bases not matched to a gene; V was cut back by 5 bases and J by 5 bases. The CDR3 is 15 residues long. For the CDR3, the DNA is TGTGCCAGCAGCCGGGCCAGGGGGTTAGACAATGAGCAGTTCTTC. Protein sequence: CASSRARGLDNEQFF.

The V call is TRBV5-4, the J call TRBJ2-5, with 7 bases matching TRBD1. The V segment lost 0 bases and the J segment 2 bases; nucleotides outside the gene matches: 4. This CDR3 region has 15 residues. Germline assignment: CDR1 SGHNT and CDR2 YYREEE (reference sequence). In DNA, the CDR3 is TGTGCCAGCAGCTTGGAGGGACAGAGGCAAGAGACCCAGTACTTC. Protein: CASSLEGQRQETQYF.

V gene TRBV27 combines with J gene TRBJ2-2, with 14 bases identical to TRBD2. The germline CDR1 and CDR2 sequences are MNHEY and SMNVEV (reference sequence). The CDR3 is 18 amino acids. With V trimmed by 3 bases and J by 8 bases, 11 bases remained unmatched. The CDR3 spells CASSFGTSGGTPMGELFF. The CDR3 nucleotides are TGTGCCAGCAGTTTCGGGACTAGCGGGGGAACACCGATGGGGGAGCTGTTTTTT.

This chain joins TRBV7-2 and TRBJ1-1; a weak D match, TRBD1 (5 bases). With 2 bases removed from V and 11 bases from J, the gap between germline ends came to 12 bases. CDR1 SGHTA and CDR2 FQGNSA come from the germline V gene. This CDR3 region has 12 residues. The CDR3: CASSLFGGVAFF. As DNA, the CDR3 is TGTGCCAGCAGCTTATTCGGGGGTGTGGCTTTCTTT.

The chain links TRBV19 to TRBJ2-2, with 9 bases identical to TRBD2. Germline V gene lookup returns CDR1 LNHDA and CDR2 SQIVND (reference sequence). V lost 3 bases to trimming and J lost 5 bases; unmatched junction nucleotides: 10. This CDR3 has 17 residues. The CDR3 bases are TGTGCCAGTAGTATTGGAGGTACGAGCGGGGGGACCGGGGAGCTGTTTTTT. Residues: CASSIGGTSGGTGELFF.

The chain employs TRBV2 and TRBJ2-7, with TRBD2 as a possible D gene (6 bases). The CDR3 runs to 14 residues. Germline CDR1 is SNHLY and CDR2 is FYNNEI. V was cut by 6 bases and J by 8 bases, with 20 bases left in between. The CDR3 region is CASSSGRGLNKQYF. The CDR3 DNA reads TGTGCCAGCAGCAGCGGAAGGGGACTTAACAAGCAGTACTTC. Combining the CDR3 with reference TRBV2 and TRBJ2-7 gives the whole variable domain EPEVTQTPSHQVTQMGQEVILRCVPISNHLYFYWYRQILGQKVEFLVSFYNNEISEKSEIFDDQFSVERPDGSNFTLKIRSTKLEDSAMYFCASSSGRGLNKQYFGPGTRLTVT.

In its sample, this clonotype was seen a few times. The CDR3 loop is CASSYSSGERTNEQFF. Here the CDR3 DNA reads TGTGCCAGCAGTTACTCGTCCGGGGAACGGACCAATGAGCAGTTCTTC. The chain recombines TRBV6-5 with TRBJ2-1; weak D call: TRBD2 (5 bases). The germline V gene has CDR1 MNHEY and CDR2 SVGAGI. Trimming stripped 0 bases from V and 6 bases from J, with 15 bases between. The CDR3 has 16 amino acids.

This clonotype has ten or more counts. This chain connects TRBV7-9 to TRBJ2-2, with D tentatively TRBD1 (6 bases). The CDR3 covers 15 residues. The ends were cut back, 5 bases at V and 6 bases at J, with 16 bases in the middle. Germline V gene data show CDR1 as SEHNR and CDR2 as FQNEAQ (reference sequence). This chain's CDR3 is CASSVRDIRAGELFF. CDR3 coding DNA: TGTGCCAGCAGCGTCCGGGACATAAGGGCCGGGGAGCTGTTTTTT. Supplemented by reference TRBV7-9 and TRBJ2-2, the full variable domain reads DTGVSQNPRHKITKRGQNVTFRCDPISEHNRLYWYRQTLGQGPEFLTYFQNEAQLEKSRLLSDRFSAERPKGSFSTLEIQRTEQGDSAMYLCASSVRDIRAGELFFGEGSRLTVL.

On this clonotype itself: A much larger clone differs by one base, so this may be a read error. The chain is built from TRBV6-5 and TRBJ2-5, with 9 bases that match TRBD1. This CDR3 spans 14 amino acids. Germline-derived CDR1 and CDR2 are MNHEY and SVGAGI. The CDR3 region has the DNA TGTGCCGGCAGTTGGACAGGGGAAGGAGAGACCCAGTACTTC. It codes for CAGSWTGEGETQYF.

This clonotype appeared many times. The rearrangement links TRBV6-1 to TRBJ1-6; 7 bases are shared with TRBD1. Germline lookup yields CDR1 MNHNS and CDR2 SASEGT. V lost 8 bases, J lost 10 bases, and 8 bases stayed unmatched. The length of the CDR3 is 13 residues. CDR3 amino acids: CASRQGSGSPLHF. The CDR3 DNA is TGTGCCAGCCGACAGGGAAGTGGGTCACCCCTCCACTTT.

This clonotype has only one observation. V and J are TRBV19 and TRBJ2-1; 7 nucleotides align to TRBD1. The CDR3 has 13 amino acids. With 3 bases clipped from V and 6 bases from J, the junction kept 2 bases outside the gene matches. Germline CDR1 and CDR2: LNHDA and SQIVND (reference sequence). CDR3 nucleotide sequence: TGTGCCAGTAGTATCTCAGGGGGCAATGAGCAGTTCTTC. Its protein is CASSISGGNEQFF.

The chain employs TRBV10-1 and TRBJ2-1; perhaps TRBD2 as D (6 bases). The CDR3 length is 14 residues. Germline CDR1 is WNHNN and CDR2 is SYGVQD (reference sequence). V gave up 3 bases and J gave up 5 bases, with 11 bases separating them. The CDR3 bases are TGCGCCAGCAGTGACCGGGGGAGGAACAATGAGCAGTTCTTC. The encoded protein is CASSDRGRNNEQFF.

This clonotype was picked up many times. The genes are TRBV19 and TRBJ1-2; the D gene is possibly TRBD1 (6 bases). The CDR3 is 12 residues long. V was clipped by 6 bases and J by 8 bases, with 13 bases between them. Germline CDR1 is LNHDA and CDR2 is SQIVND (reference sequence). CDR3 DNA: TGTGCCAGTAGCCCCAGGGGAAACGGCTACACCTTC. It specifies CASSPRGNGYTF.

This clonotype was counted at least ten times. The V gene is TRBV19, the J gene TRBJ1-1; D remains ambiguous. V lost 3 bases to trimming and J lost 3 bases, with 8 bases between them. This CDR3 has 13 residues. CDR1 is LNHDA, CDR2 SQIVND, per germline (reference sequence). CDR3 residues: CASSIYSDTEAFF. CDR3 in DNA: TGTGCCAGTAGTATCTACAGTGACACTGAAGCTTTCTTT.

This clonotype was counted ten times or more. V is TRBV2 and J is TRBJ1-1, with 8 bases that match TRBD1. This CDR3 region has 13 residues. Losses at the gene ends were 4 bases for V and 8 bases for J; bases not matched to a gene: 6. Germline V gene sequence: CDR1 SNHLY, CDR2 FYNNEI. The CDR3 protein is CASSAQDRAEAFF. In DNA, the CDR3 is TGTGCCAGCAGTGCCCAGGACAGGGCAGAAGCTTTCTTT.

This clonotype was observed many times. This chain joins TRBV7-7 and TRBJ2-1; possible D gene TRBD2, 6 bases. CDR3 length: 16 residues. CDR1 is SSHAT, CDR2 FNYEAQ, per germline (reference sequence). With 5 bases removed from V and 5 bases from J, the gap between germline ends came to 19 bases. The CDR3 protein is CASSPKLARSDNEQFF. The CDR3 DNA follows: TGTGCCAGCAGCCCAAAACTAGCCAGGTCGGACAATGAGCAGTTCTTC.

Turning to this clonotype: One end of the junction fails to match germline, which may point to a read error. This rearrangement joins TRBV19 to TRBJ1-2; a possible D gene is TRBD1 (6 bases). The CDR3 sequence is 12 residues long. Germline values: CDR1 LNHDA, CDR2 SQIVND (reference sequence). Here the CDR3 reads CASSTYRAGYTF. The CDR3 DNA is TGTGCCAGTAGTACCTACAGGGCTGGCTACACCTTT.

The chain is built from TRBV7-6 and TRBJ1-1; 9 positions agree with TRBD1. V lost 4 bases to trimming and J lost 4 bases; unmatched junction nucleotides: 7. This CDR3 has 15 residues. CDR1 SGHVS and CDR2 FNYEAQ come from the germline V gene. The DNA for the CDR3 is TGTGCCAGCAGCTCCTACAGGGGGCGAGGCACTGAAGCTTTCTTT. This translates into CASSSYRGRGTEAFF.